Given below is one T cell receptor (beta chain) in context. Its antigen specificity is not known. No base quality values were provided; no much bigger clone lies one nucleotide off. CDR1 MNHEY and CDR2 SVGAGI are derived from the germline V gene. The CDR3 contains 13 residues, cysteine and phenylalanine counted. The DNA shown is the 39-base CDR3, in frame from base 1. V and J lose 5 bases and 5 bases, and a span of 12 bases separates them. Library construction relied on the immunoSEQ multiplex PCR assay. For the multiplex PCR, a mixture combining 60 forward primers for TCR Vbeta segments and 13 reverse primers for TCR Jbeta segments was used. The CDR3 region of rearranged TCR beta genes was amplified from genomic DNA with a multiplex PCR assay. The Illumina HiSeq System was used to sequence the amplified TCR beta libraries as 87-base-pair reads. As for how the authors treated the data: A later analysis tallied tens of millions of unique TCR beta chains across the 666 repertoires, and roughly 11 million of those chains were shared by two or more donors. To remove PCR and sequencing errors, raw reads were error-corrected and collapsed into unique sequences using a nearest-neighbor algorithm that merged closely related sequences. To assign V, D and J gene segments, CDR3 sequences were aligned to IMGT reference sequences. Each retained sequence needed at least a six-nucleotide match to both a V gene segment and a J gene segment. A rearrangement counted as productive if the CDR3 had no stop codons and remained in frame with V and J, and every other rearrangement counted as non-productive. Following IMGT convention, CDR3 was defined as the stretch from the second conserved V-encoded cysteine up to the conserved J-encoded phenylalanine. The earlier analysis of about 610 of the donors excluded any sequence lacking an unambiguous match to a single V gene segment. An earlier analysis of 500 to 600 of the donors classified V segments as functional when productive rearrangements were above 56.7% and as segregating when the standard deviation between donors was above 5%. A statistical classification framework was built for diagnosing cytomegalovirus status from the catalog of TCR beta chain sequences. In a later analysis, TCR nucleotide sequences were compared against IMGT/GENE-DB human TR gene sequences so that V and J genes could be assigned. The TCRdist pipeline was used in a later analysis to assign CDR3 sequences and most-parsimonious VDJ recombination scenarios. In a later analysis, each TCR beta chain was defined by its CDR3 amino acid sequence together with its V-gene family, and reads lacking a unique V-gene family were excluded. In a later analysis, some 600 highly shared, low-generation-probability nucleotide sequences were removed to address suspected cross-contamination and a sequencing artifact. A later analysis calculated a clonal expansion index for each public chain from normalized within-repertoire ranks of inferred template counts. In a later analysis, generation probabilities were computed with a VDJ recombination model fitted to out-of-frame rearrangements, and the resulting probabilities were checked against IGoR. A later analysis scored TCR-TCR, TCR-HLA and TCR-CMV co-occurrence with hypergeometric tests, applying a repertoire-size bias correction to TCR pairs. A later analysis estimated false discovery rates by permuting HLA or CMV assignments 20 times. In a later analysis, co-occurring TCRs were grouped using DBSCAN, with TCRdist sequence similarity added in when clustering inside HLA-allele-positive subsets. Repertoires with fewer than 30,000 or more than 120,000 public chains were left out of co-occurrence clustering, as were about five repertoires with anomalous nucleotide sharing. TCRdb took over this immuneACCESS table, retaining in-frame rearrangements with V and J assigned. Such tables are incomplete; in checked studies, under half of the missing clones stem from an unresolved V gene, and the remainder is unexplained. V, J and clone size are taken as reported in that table, and D and trimming were inferred from the DNA itself. This sample lists 100,000 to 150,000 clones; around three quarters were detected once. Approximately 13% of the sample lies in the top ten.

This sample was included in a study of cytomegalovirus exposure and HLA in healthy donors (dated by TCRdb to the late 2010s). Broadly, across the study: According to an earlier analysis of several hundred of the donors, about 190 million T cells yielded over 90 million unique TCR beta sequences and around 300 Gb of sequence data. The aim of the study was to test whether cataloging public T cell receptors could identify signatures of past pathogen exposure. To decide whether each TCR beta V gene segment behaved as functional or pseudogenic, an earlier analysis of some 600 of the donors relied on high-throughput TCR beta sequencing. Donor age, sex, ethnicity and CMV serostatus were collected together with the repertoire data. The genetic ancestry cluster associated with self-reported Caucasian donors included about 81% of the 300 to 450 genotyped donors. To predict cytomegalovirus infection status, the study combined high-throughput TCR immunosequencing, statistical association of individual TCRs with disease status, and machine learning. HLA typing included class I and class II loci at four-digit resolution. Several DR-DQ haplotypes were treated as single units for association and clustering because of strong linkage in the cohort. The study profiled the T cell repertoires of 550 to 700 subjects by immunosequencing and related them to cytomegalovirus serostatus. An early release that covered 500 to 800 HLA-typed donors contained around 330 gigabases of sequencing data and some 87 million unique TCR sequences. The number of donors typed differed by locus, with 629-630 for A, B, C, DRB1 and DQB1, 522 for DQA1, 606 for DPA1, and some 440 for DPB1. A separate validation cohort of 100 to 150 different subjects was used in addition to the approximately 610-subject first cohort. Among several hundred genotyped donors of the cohort, an average of approximately 240,000 unique TCR beta nucleotide sequences was sequenced per donor, of which 15% to 20% were non-productive. In a later analysis, previously published TCR beta repertoires from fewer than 750 donors were re-analyzed and high-resolution HLA genotyping was added so that TCR occurrence patterns could be studied. A later genetic analysis took genome-wide SNP genotypes for about 55% of the roughly 670 donors and used that subset as a discovery cohort. Rather than using new phenotypic data, the later analysis identified candidate immune exposures from TCR beta sequences and from how often those sequences occurred across donors. All discovery cohort repertoires had been generated using a single sequencing platform. General findings and caveats noted by the study authors: While some public TCRs were present in many individuals, most TCR sequences turned up only very rarely across donors. The classifier was reported to diagnose cytomegalovirus status with high specificity and sensitivity in both the original cohort and the validation cohort. Some IMGT-functional V segments, including TRBV6-2 and TRBV6-3, could not be told apart with the 87-base-pair reads, so those segments were excluded. The only immune exposure information available for the cohort was CMV serostatus. Linkage disequilibrium might explain the correlated functional status among segregating V segments, but an unknown experimental factor could not be excluded. In a later analysis, around 15,000 TCR beta sequences were associated with specific HLA alleles at a false discovery rate of 0.05. The cohort was sequenced for TCR beta chains only, and without alpha or paired-chain data the features that could be detected were limited. In a later genetic analysis, a missense DCLRE1C variant was associated with V-gene and J-gene trimming of TCR beta chains, and the association was replicated in an independent cohort. A later analysis found that most CMV-associated TCR beta chains appeared HLA-restricted, with HLA associations seemingly driven largely by CMV exposure. When HLA alleles, especially DR and DQ, strongly co-occurred, attributing TCR associations to individual alleles was difficult. Because some donors lacked HLA typing at each locus, the association tests relied only on the typed subset. According to a later analysis, TCR association rates differed among HLA loci, with DRB1 alleles showing the most associated TCRs and HLA-C alleles showing the fewest. A later analysis reported that several top co-occurrence clusters appeared linked to parvovirus B19, influenza, CMV and Epstein-Barr virus. In the study, some 160 TCR beta chains were listed as associated with cytomegalovirus. In an earlier analysis of approximately 600 of the donors, most TCR beta V segments were observed in productive rearrangements about 90% or about 30% of the time, broadly matching IMGT annotations. The authors suggested that the approach could potentially be generalized to other disease states and immunological phenotypes. A later analysis found that HLA-associated TCR beta chains were more clonally expanded and had lower generation probabilities than equally common non-associated chains. A further reported finding was that TCR beta sequences accurately predicted the HLA-A and HLA-B alleles for most subjects in the first cohort. The earlier analysis of almost 600 of the donors excluded roughly 16 rarely observed V segments, including chromosome 9 orphons, because counts were too low. Presence/absence analyses assumed roughly uniform sequencing depth across donors, an assumption that may not hold. In vitro tests confirmed that a few of the cytomegalovirus-associated TCR beta chains recognize cytomegalovirus antigens. In a later genetic analysis, fewer N-insertions in productive TCRs were reported among donors in an Asian-associated ancestry cluster than the 666-donor mean. A cluster of highly shared sequence variants was judged likely to be a technical artifact of the sequencing pipeline.

In total, approximately 610 healthy bone marrow donors made up the cohort. At the time of sampling, every cohort member was nominally healthy, though immune exposures that went unrecorded were likely present. The donor tested CMV seropositive, placing the donor among the roughly 300 seropositive members of the cohort. A peripheral blood sample was collected from each donor, and TCR beta sequencing was performed on peripheral blood mononuclear cells. Genomic DNA extraction from the blood cell samples was performed with the Qiagen DNeasy Blood Extraction Kit. Input material: PBMCs. The receptor comes from a woman aged 60-70 years in good health and CMV-seropositive. The sequence is built from TRBV6-5 and TRBJ2-5; the D gene is perhaps TRBD1, on 6 matching bases. This receptor has the CDR3 CASSTDRLETQYF. Read as DNA, the sequence is TGTGCCAGCAGTACCGACAGGTTGGAGACCCAGTACTTC.